This T cell receptor (beta chain) was obtained from a study of radiation and T cells in renal cell carcinoma. Time point noted: blood 2 weeks post-SBRT. Treatment denoted: 15 Gy SBRT to primary tumor, nephrectomy 4 weeks later. After SBRT, blood was collected at 2 and 4 weeks, plus baseline. The CDR3 runs 15 residues. The germline V gene encodes CDR1 LNHDA and CDR2 SQIVND (reference sequence). The V gene end was trimmed by 2 bases and the J gene end by 6 bases; junction bases not matched to a gene: 9. TCRdb keeps only in-frame clones here, not all; method: immunoSEQ multiplex PCR. The sample includes roughly 130,000 clones, approximately 80% of them seen just once.

This receptor was taken from a woman aged 60-75 years with renal cell carcinoma. The chain recombines TRBV19 with TRBJ1-1; 7 bases line up with TRBD1. Source: blood, taken from a patient whose treatment included radiotherapy and nephrectomy. The CDR3 protein is CASSIRGDRVAEAFF. DNA for the CDR3: TGTGCCAGTAGTATAAGGGGAGACAGGGTTGCTGAAGCTTTCTTT.